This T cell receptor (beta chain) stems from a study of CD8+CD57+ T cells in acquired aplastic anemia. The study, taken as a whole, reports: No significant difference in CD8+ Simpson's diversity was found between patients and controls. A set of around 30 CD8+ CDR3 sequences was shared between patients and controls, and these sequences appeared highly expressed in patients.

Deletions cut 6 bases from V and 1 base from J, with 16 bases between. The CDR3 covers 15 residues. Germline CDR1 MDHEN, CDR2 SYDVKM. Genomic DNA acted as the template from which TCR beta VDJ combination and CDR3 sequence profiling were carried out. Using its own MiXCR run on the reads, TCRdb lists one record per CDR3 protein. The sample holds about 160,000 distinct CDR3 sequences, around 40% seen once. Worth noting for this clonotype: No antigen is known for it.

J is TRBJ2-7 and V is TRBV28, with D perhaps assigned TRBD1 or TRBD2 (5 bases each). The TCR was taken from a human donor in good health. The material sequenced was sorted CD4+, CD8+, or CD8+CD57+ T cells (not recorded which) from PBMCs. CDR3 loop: CASSASGAISYEQYF. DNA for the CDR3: TGTGCCAGCAGCGCTTCCGGGGCCATTTCCTACGAGCAGTACTTC.